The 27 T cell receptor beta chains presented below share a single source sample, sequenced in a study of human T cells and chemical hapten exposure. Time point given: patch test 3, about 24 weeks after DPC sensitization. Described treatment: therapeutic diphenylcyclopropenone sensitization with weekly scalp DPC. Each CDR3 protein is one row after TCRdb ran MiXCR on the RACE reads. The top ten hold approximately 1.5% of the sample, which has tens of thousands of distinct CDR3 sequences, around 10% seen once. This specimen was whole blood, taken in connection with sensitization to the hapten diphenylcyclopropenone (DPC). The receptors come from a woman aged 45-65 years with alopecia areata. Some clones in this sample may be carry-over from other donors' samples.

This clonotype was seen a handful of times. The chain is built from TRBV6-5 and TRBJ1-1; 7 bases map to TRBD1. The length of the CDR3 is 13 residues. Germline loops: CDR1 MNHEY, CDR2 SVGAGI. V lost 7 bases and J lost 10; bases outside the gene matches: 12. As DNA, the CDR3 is TGTGCCAGCACCCCTCCAGGGGGAAAGGGAGCTTTCTTT. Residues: CASTPPGGKGAFF.

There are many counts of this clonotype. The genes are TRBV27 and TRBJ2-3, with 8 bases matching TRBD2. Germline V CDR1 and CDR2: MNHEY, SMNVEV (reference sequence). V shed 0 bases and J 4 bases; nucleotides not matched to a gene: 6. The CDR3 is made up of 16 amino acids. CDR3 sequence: CASSLSAGLVSDTQYF. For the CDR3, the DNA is TGTGCCAGCAGTTTATCGGCGGGACTAGTATCAGATACGCAGTATTTT.

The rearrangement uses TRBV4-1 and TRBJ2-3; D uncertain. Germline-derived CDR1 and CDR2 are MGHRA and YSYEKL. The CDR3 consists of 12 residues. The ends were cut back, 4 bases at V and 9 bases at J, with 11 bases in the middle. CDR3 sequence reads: CASSLITATQYF. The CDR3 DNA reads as TGCGCCAGCAGCCTCATCACAGCAACGCAGTATTTT.

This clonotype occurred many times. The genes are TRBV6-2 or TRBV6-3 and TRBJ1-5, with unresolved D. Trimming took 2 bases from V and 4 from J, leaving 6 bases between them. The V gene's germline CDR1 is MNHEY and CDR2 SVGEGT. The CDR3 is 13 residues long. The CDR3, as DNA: TGTGCCAGCAGTTACCGAGGAAATCAGCCCCAGCATTTT. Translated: CASSYRGNQPQHF.

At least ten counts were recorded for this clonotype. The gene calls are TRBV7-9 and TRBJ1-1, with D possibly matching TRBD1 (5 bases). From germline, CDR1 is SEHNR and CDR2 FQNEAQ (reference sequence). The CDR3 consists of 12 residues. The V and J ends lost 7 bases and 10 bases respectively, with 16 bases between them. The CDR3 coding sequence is TGTGCCAGCACCCAAGGACGGGGGAGAGCTTTCTTT. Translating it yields CASTQGRGRAFF.

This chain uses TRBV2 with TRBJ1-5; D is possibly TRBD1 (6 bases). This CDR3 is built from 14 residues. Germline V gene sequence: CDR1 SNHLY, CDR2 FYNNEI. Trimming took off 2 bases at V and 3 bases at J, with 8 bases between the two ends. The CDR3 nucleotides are TGTGCCAGCAGTGAACACAGGGTCAATCAGCCCCAGCATTTT. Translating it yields CASSEHRVNQPQHF. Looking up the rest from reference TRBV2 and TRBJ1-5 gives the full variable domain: EPEVTQTPSHQVTQMGQEVILRCVPISNHLYFYWYRQILGQKVEFLVSFYNNEISEKSEIFDDQFSVERPDGSNFTLKIRSTKLEDSAMYFCASSEHRVNQPQHFGDGTRLSIL.

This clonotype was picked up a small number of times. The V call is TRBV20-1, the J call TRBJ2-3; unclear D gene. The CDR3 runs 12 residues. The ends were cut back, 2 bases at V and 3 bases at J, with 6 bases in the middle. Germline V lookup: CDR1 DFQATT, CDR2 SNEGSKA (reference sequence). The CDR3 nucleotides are TGCAGTGCTAGAAATCCTACAGATACGCAGTATTTT. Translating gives CSARNPTDTQYF.

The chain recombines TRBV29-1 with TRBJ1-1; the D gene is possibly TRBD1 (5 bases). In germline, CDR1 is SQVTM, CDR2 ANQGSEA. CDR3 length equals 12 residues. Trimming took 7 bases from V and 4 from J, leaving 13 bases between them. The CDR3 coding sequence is TGCAGCGACCTGACAGACCTCACTGAAGCTTTCTTT. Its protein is CSDLTDLTEAFF.

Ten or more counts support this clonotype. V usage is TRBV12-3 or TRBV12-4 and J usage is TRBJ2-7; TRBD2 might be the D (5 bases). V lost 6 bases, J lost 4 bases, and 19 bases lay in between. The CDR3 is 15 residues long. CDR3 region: CASSLAGLQWYEQYF. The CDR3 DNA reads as TGTGCCAGCAGCCTGGCGGGCCTGCAGTGGTACGAGCAGTACTTC.

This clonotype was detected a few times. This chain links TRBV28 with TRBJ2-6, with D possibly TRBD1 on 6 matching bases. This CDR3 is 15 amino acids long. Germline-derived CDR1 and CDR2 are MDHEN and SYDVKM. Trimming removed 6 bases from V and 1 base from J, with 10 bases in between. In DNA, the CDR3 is TGTGCCAGCAGGACTACAGGGTCTGGGGCCAACGTCCTGACTTTC. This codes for CASRTTGSGANVLTF. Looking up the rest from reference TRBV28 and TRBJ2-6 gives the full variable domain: DVKVTQSSRYLVKRTGEKVFLECVQDMDHENMFWYRQDPGLGLRLIYFSYDVKMKEKGDIPEGYSVSREKKERFSLILESASTNQTSMYLCASRTTGSGANVLTFGAGSRLTVL.

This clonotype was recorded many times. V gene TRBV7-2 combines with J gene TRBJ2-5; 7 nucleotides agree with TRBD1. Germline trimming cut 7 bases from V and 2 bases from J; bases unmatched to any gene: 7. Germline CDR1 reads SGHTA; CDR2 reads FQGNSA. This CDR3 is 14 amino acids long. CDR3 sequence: CASNPTGAQETQYF. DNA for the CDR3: TGTGCCAGCAACCCAACAGGGGCACAAGAGACCCAGTACTTC.

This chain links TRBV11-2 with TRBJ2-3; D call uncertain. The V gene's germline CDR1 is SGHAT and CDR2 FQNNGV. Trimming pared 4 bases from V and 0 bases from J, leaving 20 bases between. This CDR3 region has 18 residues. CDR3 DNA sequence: TGTGCCAGCAGCTCCCTCTTGGGTAGCCGGATTAGCACAGATACGCAGTATTTT. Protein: CASSSLLGSRISTDTQYF.

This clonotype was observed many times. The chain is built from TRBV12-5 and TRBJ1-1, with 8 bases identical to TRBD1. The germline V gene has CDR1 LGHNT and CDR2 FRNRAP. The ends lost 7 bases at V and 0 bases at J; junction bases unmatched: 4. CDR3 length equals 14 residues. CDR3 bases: TGTGCTAGTGCCGGGACAGGACTGAACACTGAAGCTTTCTTT. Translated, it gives CASAGTGLNTEAFF. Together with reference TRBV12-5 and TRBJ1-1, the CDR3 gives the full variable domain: DARVTQTPRHKVTEMGQEVTMRCQPILGHNTVFWYRQTMMQGLELLAYFRNRAPLDDSGMPKDRFSAEMPDATLATLKIQPSEPRDSAVYFCASAGTGLNTEAFFGQGTRLTVV.

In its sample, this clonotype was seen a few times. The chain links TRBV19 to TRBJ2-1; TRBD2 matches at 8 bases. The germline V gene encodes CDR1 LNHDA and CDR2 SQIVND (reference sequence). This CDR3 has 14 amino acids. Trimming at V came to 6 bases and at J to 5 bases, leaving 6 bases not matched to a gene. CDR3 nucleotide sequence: TGTGCCAGTAGAGGGCAGCGGGAGCACAATGAGCAGTTCTTC. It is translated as CASRGQREHNEQFF.

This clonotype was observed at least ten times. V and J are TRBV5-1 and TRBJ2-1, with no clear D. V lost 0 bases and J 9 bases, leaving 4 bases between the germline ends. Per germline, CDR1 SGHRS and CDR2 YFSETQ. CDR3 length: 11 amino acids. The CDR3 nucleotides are TGCGCCAGCAGCTTGGAATCTGAGCAGTTCTTC. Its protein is CASSLESEQFF. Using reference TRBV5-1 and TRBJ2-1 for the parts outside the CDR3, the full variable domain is KAGVTQTPRYLIKTRGQQVTLSCSPISGHRSVSWYQQTPGQGLQFLFEYFSETQRNKGNFPGRFSGRQFSNSRSEMNVSTLELGDSALYLCASSLESEQFFGPGTRLTVL.

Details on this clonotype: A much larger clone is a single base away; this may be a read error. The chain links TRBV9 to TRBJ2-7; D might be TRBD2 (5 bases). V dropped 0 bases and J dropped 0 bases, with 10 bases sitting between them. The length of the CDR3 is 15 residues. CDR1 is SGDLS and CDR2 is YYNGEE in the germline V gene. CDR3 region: CASSVGQTISYEQYF. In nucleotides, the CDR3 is TGTGCCAGCAGCGTAGGGCAGACTATCTCCTACGAGCAGTACTTC.

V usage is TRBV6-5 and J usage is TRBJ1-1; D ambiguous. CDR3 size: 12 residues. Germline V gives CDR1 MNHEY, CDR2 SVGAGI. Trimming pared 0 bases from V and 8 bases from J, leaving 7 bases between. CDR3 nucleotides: TGTGCCAGCAGTTACTCGGACGAGGAAGCTTTCTTT. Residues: CASSYSDEEAFF.

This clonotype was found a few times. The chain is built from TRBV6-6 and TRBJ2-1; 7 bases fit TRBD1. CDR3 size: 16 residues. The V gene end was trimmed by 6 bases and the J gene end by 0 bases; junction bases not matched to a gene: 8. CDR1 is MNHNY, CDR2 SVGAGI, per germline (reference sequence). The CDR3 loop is CASRNRGFSSYNEQFF. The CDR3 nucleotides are TGTGCCAGCAGAAACAGGGGCTTTAGCTCCTACAATGAGCAGTTCTTC.

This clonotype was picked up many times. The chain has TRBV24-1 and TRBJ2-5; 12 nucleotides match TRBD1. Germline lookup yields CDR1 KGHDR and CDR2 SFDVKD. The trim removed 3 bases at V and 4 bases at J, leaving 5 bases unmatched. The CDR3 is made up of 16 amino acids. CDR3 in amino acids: CATSDIGTGGAETQYF. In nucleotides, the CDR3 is TGTGCCACCAGTGATATCGGGACAGGGGGCGCAGAGACCCAGTACTTC.

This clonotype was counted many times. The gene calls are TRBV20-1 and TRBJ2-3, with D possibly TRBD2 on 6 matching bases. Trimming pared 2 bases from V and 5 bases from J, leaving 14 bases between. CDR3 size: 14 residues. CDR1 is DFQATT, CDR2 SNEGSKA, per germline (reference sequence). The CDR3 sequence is CSARPGVVGDTQYF. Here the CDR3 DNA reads TGCAGTGCTAGACCGGGGGTGGTGGGAGATACGCAGTATTTT.

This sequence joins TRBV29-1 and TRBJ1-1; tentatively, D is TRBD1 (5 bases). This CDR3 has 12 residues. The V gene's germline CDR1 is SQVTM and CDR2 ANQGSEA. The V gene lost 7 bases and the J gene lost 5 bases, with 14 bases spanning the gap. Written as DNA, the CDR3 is TGCAGCGGGATAAGGGGTGGGACTGAAGCTTTCTTT. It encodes CSGIRGGTEAFF.

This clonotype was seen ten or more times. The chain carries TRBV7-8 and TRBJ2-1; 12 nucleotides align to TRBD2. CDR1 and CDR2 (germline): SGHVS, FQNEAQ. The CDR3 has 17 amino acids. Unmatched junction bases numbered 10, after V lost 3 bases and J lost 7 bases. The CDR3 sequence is CASSLARLAGVGNEQFF. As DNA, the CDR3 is TGTGCCAGCAGCTTGGCTAGACTAGCGGGAGTGGGGAATGAGCAGTTCTTC.

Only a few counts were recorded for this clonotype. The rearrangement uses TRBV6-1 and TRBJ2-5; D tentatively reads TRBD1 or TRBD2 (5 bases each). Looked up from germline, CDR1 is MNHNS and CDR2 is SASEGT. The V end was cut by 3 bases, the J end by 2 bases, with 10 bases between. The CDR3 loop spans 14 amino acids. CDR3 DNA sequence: TGTGCCAGCAGTGATAGAGGGGTTCAAGAGACCCAGTACTTC. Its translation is CASSDRGVQETQYF.

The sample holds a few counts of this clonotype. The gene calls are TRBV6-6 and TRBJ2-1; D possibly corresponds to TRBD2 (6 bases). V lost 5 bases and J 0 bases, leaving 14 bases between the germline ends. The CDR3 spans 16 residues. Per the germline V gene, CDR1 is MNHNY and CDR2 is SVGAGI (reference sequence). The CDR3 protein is CASSNRDSHSYNEQFF. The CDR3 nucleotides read TGTGCCAGCAGTAACCGGGACTCACACTCCTACAATGAGCAGTTCTTC.

The CDR3 DNA sequence: TGCGCCAGCAGCTACGCTGTCCCGGGACAGGGTGAGCAGTTCTTC. Translated: CASSYAVPGQGEQFF. The chain carries TRBV5-1 and TRBJ2-1, with 9 bases that match TRBD1. Trimming cost V 3 bases and J 9 bases; bases outside gene matches: 10. The CDR3 length is 15 residues. Germline V gene lookup returns CDR1 SGHRS and CDR2 YFSETQ.

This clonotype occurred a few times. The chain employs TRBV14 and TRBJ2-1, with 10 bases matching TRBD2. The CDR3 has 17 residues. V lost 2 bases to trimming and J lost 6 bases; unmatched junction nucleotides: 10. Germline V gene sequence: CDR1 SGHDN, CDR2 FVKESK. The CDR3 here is CASSQLAGAQIPNEQFF. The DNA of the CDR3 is TGTGCCAGCAGCCAACTAGCGGGGGCCCAGATCCCCAATGAGCAGTTCTTC.

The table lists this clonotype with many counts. The CDR3 region is CASSQALFLSVGSTGNTIYF. In nucleotides, the CDR3 is TGCGCCAGCAGCCAAGCTTTGTTTTTGTCGGTCGGGAGTACTGGAAACACCATATATTTT. This chain joins TRBV4-1 and TRBJ1-3, with D unresolved. The CDR3 runs to 20 residues. Per germline, CDR1 MGHRA and CDR2 YSYEKL. Trimming took off 1 base at V and 2 bases at J, with 24 bases between the two ends.